The sequence of this TCR beta chain was determined in a study of beta chain features in type 1 diabetes. In the study overall: Patients did not differ from healthy donors in age, gender or cell yield.

Expressed TCRB transcripts were sequenced after all isolated RNA was converted to cDNA. Assay: immunoSEQ multiplex PCR; the TCRdb copy retains only in-frame clones and omits some. The sample has about 150,000 clones, more than 9% seen once; the top ten hold roughly 1.4%. Germline CDR1 is MNHNS and CDR2 is SASEGT. V lost 1 base and J lost 4, with 16 bases in between. The CDR3 spans 16 residues. The rearrangement links TRBV6-1 to TRBJ1-2; no reliable D call. This sequence originates from a man aged 18 to 30 in good health. Sequenced input: naive CD4+ T cells from blood. CDR3 sequence: CASSEGRGQLFYGYTF. CDR3 in DNA: TGTGCCAGCAGTGAAGGTCGCGGGCAGCTCTTCTATGGCTACACCTTC.